This T cell receptor beta chain was found in a study of shared clonotypes between healthy human individuals. General observations from the study: Incompleteness in sorted-subset sequencing, despite large depth, was shown by rarefaction.

This clone showed up just a few times. Its antigen is unidentified. Trimming took off 2 bases at V and 4 bases at J, with 5 bases between the two ends. Germline loops: CDR1 GTSNPN, CDR2 SVGIG (reference sequence). CDR3 size: 11 residues. Deep-level running was used for the assay. The assay was immunoSEQ multiplex PCR, and TCRdb's table has in-frame clones only and misses some. This sample has some 200,000 clones, with under 80% found just once. This chain connects TRBV30 to TRBJ1-2; D gene ambiguous. The sequencing sample was made of memory CD4+ T cells sorted from blood. Subset described: CD45RA-negative fraction. The clonotype comes from a young man in good health. The CDR3 spells CAWSSVYGYTF. The CDR3 region has the DNA TGTGCCTGGAGTTCTGTCTATGGCTACACCTTC.